This entry is about one TCR beta chain. This specimen belongs to a study of OX40 agonist ivuxolimab in advanced cancers. Study background: An agonistic anti-OX40 (CD134) antibody, ivuxolimab, was used to treat the patients. Dose-escalation cases comprised hepatocellular carcinoma, melanoma, renal cell or head and neck cancer. The mean age was about 61 years, ranging from about 20 to 79, with about 87% of participants male. Patients with prior anti-PD-1, anti-PD-L1 or anti-CTLA-4 therapy were eligible; approximately 37% had some.

Sequencing used immunoSEQ multiplex PCR; TCRdb keeps in-frame clones, though not all of them. The top ten hold around 17% of the sample, which has over 20,000 clones, about 86% seen once. The clonotype was recovered from an adult with an advanced solid tumor such as melanoma, head and neck, liver or kidney cancer. Sequencing was performed on CD4+ or CD8+ T cells sorted from blood, taken in a trial of the OX40 agonist ivuxolimab.

This chain's CDR3 is CASSDRANYGYTF. The CDR3 bases are TGTGCCAGCTCCGACAGGGCTAACTATGGCTACACCTTC. The J gene is TRBJ1-2, the V gene TRBV6-6; 7 bases align to TRBD1. Trimming took 8 bases from V and 0 from J; bases not matched to a gene: 3. The CDR3 has 13 residues. Germline loops: CDR1 MNHNY, CDR2 SVGAGI (reference sequence).